The 26 T cell receptor beta chains presented below share a single source sample, sequenced in a study of blood T cell repertoires in COVID-19. Method: immunoSEQ multiplex PCR; TCRdb's copy keeps in-frame clones and lacks some. The data contain tens of thousands of clones, around 83% of them seen just once; the ten biggest clones take up about 15%. Material: peripheral blood. The receptors come from a human donor in a cohort sampled during active COVID-19.

The count of this clone is one. V gene TRBV6-5 combines with J gene TRBJ1-5; D is unresolved. The CDR3 has 14 residues. Trimming took off 6 bases at V and 4 bases at J, with 13 bases between the two ends. Germline V gene data show CDR1 as MNHEY and CDR2 as SVGAGI. This CDR3 is CASSGSGGNQPQHF. CDR3 nucleotide sequence: TGTGCCAGCAGCGGTAGCGGAGGGAATCAGCCCCAGCATTTT.

The chain recombines TRBV5-4 with TRBJ2-2, with 8 positions matching TRBD2. CDR1 is SGHNT and CDR2 is YYREEE in the germline V gene (reference sequence). V shed 4 bases and J 2 bases; nucleotides not matched to a gene: 10. The CDR3 loop spans 17 amino acids. The CDR3 here is CASSAATSGRNTGELFF. CDR3 DNA: TGTGCCAGCAGCGCCGCCACTAGCGGAAGAAACACCGGGGAGCTGTTTTTT.

The rearrangement joins TRBV5-1 to TRBJ1-4, with D possibly matching TRBD1 (5 bases). The germline CDR1 and CDR2 sequences are SGHRS and YFSETQ. The V end lost 2 bases, the J end lost 3 bases, and 8 bases lay between the germline ends. The CDR3 has 14 residues. The CDR3 protein is CASSFREPNEKLFF. DNA of the CDR3: TGCGCCAGCAGCTTCAGGGAACCTAATGAAAAACTGTTTTTT. Complete variable domain (other parts from reference TRBV5-1 and TRBJ1-4): KAGVTQTPRYLIKTRGQQVTLSCSPISGHRSVSWYQQTPGQGLQFLFEYFSETQRNKGNFPGRFSGRQFSNSRSEMNVSTLELGDSALYLCASSFREPNEKLFFGSGTQLSVL.

The gene calls are TRBV3-1 (or the pseudogene TRBV3-2) and TRBJ1-1, with D possibly TRBD1 on 5 matching bases. The CDR3 is 17 amino acids. The germline V and J ends were trimmed by 0 bases and 7 bases, with 21 bases remaining between them. CDR1 is LGHDT and CDR2 is YNNKEL in the germline V gene (reference sequence). CDR3 bases: TGTGCCAGCAGCCAAGAACCCTCAAGCAGGGAAGGTAGTGAAGCTTTCTTT. It codes for CASSQEPSSREGSEAFF.

CDR3 region: CASSLRLVDSYNEQFF. In DNA form, the CDR3 reads TGTGCCAGCAGCTTAAGGCTAGTGGACTCCTACAATGAGCAGTTCTTC. The chain recombines TRBV11-1 with TRBJ2-1, with D uncertain. CDR3 length: 16 amino acids. The V end was cut by 2 bases, the J end by 0 bases, with 11 bases between. Germline-derived CDR1 and CDR2 are SGHAT and FQDESV (reference sequence).

This rearrangement joins TRBV7-8 to TRBJ2-7; D might be TRBD2 (6 bases). The germline V gene has CDR1 SGHVS and CDR2 FQNEAQ. CDR3 length: 15 residues. Trimming stripped 3 bases from V and 2 bases from J, with 14 bases between. The CDR3 sequence: CASSFGIAEAYEQYF. CDR3 coding DNA: TGTGCCAGCAGCTTCGGGATAGCGGAGGCCTACGAGCAGTACTTC.

This clone was counted a few times. This chain uses TRBV6-6 with TRBJ1-3; 7 bases align to TRBD1. The CDR3 runs 19 residues. Germline-derived CDR1 and CDR2 are MNHNY and SVGAGI (reference sequence). V shed 5 bases, J shed 0 bases, and the junction held 16 bases outside the gene matches. CDR3 sequence: CASSRTGTASYFSGNTIYF. CDR3 nucleotide sequence: TGTGCCAGCAGTCGTACCGGGACAGCCTCCTATTTCTCTGGAAACACCATATATTTT.

The V gene is TRBV9, the J gene TRBJ2-7, with D maybe TRBD2 (6 bases). V was shortened by 4 bases and J by 2 bases, with 16 bases between the two germline ends. The germline V gene encodes CDR1 SGDLS and CDR2 YYNGEE. This CDR3 contains 15 residues. This chain's CDR3 is CASSPSGTGAYEQYF. The CDR3 nucleotides read TGTGCCAGCAGCCCCTCCGGGACGGGAGCCTACGAGCAGTACTTC.

This chain joins TRBV2 and TRBJ1-2; tentative D call: TRBD1 (6 bases). Trimming shortened V by 0 bases and J by 2 bases, and 19 bases separated the two germline ends. The CDR3 runs 18 residues. Germline assignment: CDR1 SNHLY and CDR2 FYNNEI. Written as DNA, the CDR3 is TGTGCCAGCAGTGAAGCGCTTCTTTCGACAGGCCAAAACTATGGCTACACCTTC. This encodes CASSEALLSTGQNYGYTF.

V and J are TRBV7-8 and TRBJ1-2; TRBD1 might be the D (5 bases). CDR1 is SGHVS and CDR2 is FQNEAQ in the germline V gene. The CDR3 is made up of 14 amino acids. The V end was cut by 4 bases, the J end by 4 bases, with 13 bases between. CDR3 DNA sequence: TGTGCCAGCAGCTCCCTCGGGGGTATCTATGGCTACACCTTC. It encodes CASSSLGGIYGYTF.

The chain employs TRBV5-1 and TRBJ1-1; 10 nucleotides line up with TRBD1. CDR3 size: 14 residues. CDR1 is SGHRS and CDR2 is YFSETQ in the germline V gene. Unmatched junction bases numbered 4, after V lost 3 bases and J lost 5 bases. The CDR3 loop is CASSSDRGQTEAFF. CDR3 nucleotide sequence: TGCGCCAGCAGCTCAGACAGGGGGCAGACTGAAGCTTTCTTT.

CDR3 DNA sequence: TGTGCCAGCAGCCTCCAGGGGGCAGAGGAGACCCAGTACTTC. Translation gives CASSLQGAEETQYF. The chain employs TRBV5-4 and TRBJ2-5, with 8 nucleotides matching TRBD1. Germline V gene lookup returns CDR1 SGHNT and CDR2 YYREEE (reference sequence). Trimming took 4 bases from V and 5 from J; bases not matched to a gene: 7. The CDR3 totals 14 residues.

The CDR3 nucleotides are TGTGCCAGCACGGGGACAGAAAAATACGAGCAGTACTTC. Translating it yields CASTGTEKYEQYF. This chain links TRBV6-5 with TRBJ2-7, with 7 nucleotides matching TRBD1. The germline V gene encodes CDR1 MNHEY and CDR2 SVGAGI. CDR3 size: 13 residues. Losses at the gene ends were 7 bases for V and 4 bases for J; bases not matched to a gene: 7.

This chain joins TRBV27 and TRBJ1-6; 11 nucleotides align to TRBD1. Germline assignment: CDR1 MNHEY and CDR2 SMNVEV (reference sequence). Unmatched junction bases numbered 8, after V lost 0 bases and J lost 10 bases. The CDR3 sequence is 17 residues long. Here the CDR3 reads CASSLSRTGGAKSPLHF. CDR3 bases: TGTGCCAGCAGTTTATCGAGGACAGGGGGCGCAAAGTCACCCCTCCACTTT.

This clone was seen a handful of times. The rearrangement uses TRBV5-4 and TRBJ2-1, with 9 bases identical to TRBD2. Trimming removed 0 bases from V and 4 bases from J; junction bases left unmatched: 5. Germline V gene sequence: CDR1 SGHNT, CDR2 YYREEE (reference sequence). The CDR3 has 16 residues. CDR3: CASSLAAGGPYNEQFF. In DNA form, the CDR3 reads TGTGCCAGCAGCTTGGCGGCGGGAGGGCCTTACAATGAGCAGTTCTTC.

This clone was seen just once. V is TRBV5-6 and J is TRBJ2-7, with 7 positions matching TRBD2. CDR3 size: 14 residues. Trimming cost V 5 bases and J 3 bases; bases outside gene matches: 8. Looked up from germline, CDR1 is SGHDT and CDR2 is YYEEEE. CDR3 DNA sequence: TGTGCCAGCAGGGGAGCGGGGCGGGACTACGAGCAGTACTTC. Translated: CASRGAGRDYEQYF.

The V gene is TRBV30, the J gene TRBJ2-7; D perhaps matches TRBD1 (6 bases). The ends were cut back, 1 base at V and 6 bases at J, with 13 bases in the middle. CDR1 GTSNPN and CDR2 SVGIG come from the germline V gene (reference sequence). The CDR3 loop spans 13 amino acids. The CDR3 sequence: CAWSGTDQGEQYF. In DNA, the CDR3 is TGTGCCTGGAGTGGGACAGATCAGGGCGAGCAGTACTTC.

The V gene is TRBV15, the J gene TRBJ2-2, with no clear D. Germline values: CDR1 LNHNV, CDR2 YYDKDF (reference sequence). The length of the CDR3 is 14 residues. The V and J ends lost 0 bases and 1 base respectively, with 3 bases between them. This CDR3 reads CATSRDLNTGELFF. In DNA, the CDR3 is TGTGCCACCAGCAGAGATCTGAACACCGGGGAGCTGTTTTTT. Full variable domain (remainder filled in from reference TRBV15 and TRBJ2-2): DAMVIQNPRYQVTQFGKPVTLSCSQTLNHNVMYWYQQKSSQAPKLLFHYYDKDFNNEADTPDNFQSRRPNTSFCFLDIRSPGLGDTAMYLCATSRDLNTGELFFGEGSRLTVL.

The genes are TRBV7-9 and TRBJ2-3; possible D gene TRBD2, 5 bases. Trimming stripped 3 bases from V and 6 bases from J, with 7 bases between. Per the germline V gene, CDR1 is SEHNR and CDR2 is FQNEAQ (reference sequence). The CDR3 covers 12 residues. This CDR3 is CASSLRADTQYF. CDR3 nucleotide sequence: TGTGCCAGCAGCTTGCGGGCGGATACGCAGTATTTT.

This chain links TRBV19 with TRBJ2-7; TRBD1 agrees at 7 bases. CDR1 and CDR2 from the germline V gene are LNHDA and SQIVND (reference sequence). The V gene end was trimmed by 1 base and the J gene end by 3 bases; junction bases not matched to a gene: 3. CDR3 size: 14 residues. CDR3 coding DNA: TGTGCCAGTAGTATAGTTCCAGGGGGCTACGAGCAGTACTTC. This translates into CASSIVPGGYEQYF.

DNA for the CDR3: TGTGCTAGTGGCTTAGATCAGCCCCAGCATTTT. Translated: CASGLDQPQHF. The chain carries TRBV12-5 and TRBJ1-5; unclear D gene. The CDR3 covers 11 residues. The V end was cut by 6 bases, the J end by 5 bases, with 5 bases between. Germline CDR1 is LGHNT and CDR2 is FRNRAP.

The chain links TRBV10-3 to TRBJ1-5; D is possibly TRBD1 (5 bases). Trimming took 2 bases from V and 6 from J, leaving 17 bases between them. Germline CDR1 and CDR2: ENHRY and SYGVKD. This CDR3 is 16 amino acids long. The CDR3 nucleotides are TGTGCCATCAGTGAGAGGTCGGGGGGGGGTTCTCAGCCCCAGCATTTT. Translating gives CAISERSGGGSQPQHF.

A single count supports this clone. This chain's CDR3 is CASSFPNQPQHF. CDR3 DNA sequence: TGTGCCAGCAGTTTCCCAAATCAGCCCCAGCATTTT. V and J are TRBV28 and TRBJ1-5; D ambiguous. Germline V gives CDR1 MDHEN, CDR2 SYDVKM. The CDR3 contains 12 residues. Trimming took 3 bases from V and 4 from J, leaving 4 bases between them.

The V and J genes are TRBV7-8 and TRBJ2-7; 7 bases are a match to TRBD1. From germline, CDR1 is SGHVS and CDR2 FQNEAQ. V shed 1 base and J 7 bases; nucleotides not matched to a gene: 4. This CDR3 contains 13 residues. Written as DNA, the CDR3 is TGTGCCAGCAGCTTAGAAGGGGGCAGTGAGCAGTACTTC. It translates to CASSLEGGSEQYF.

The V call is TRBV18, the J call TRBJ1-5, with 7 bases that match TRBD1. CDR3 length equals 18 residues. CDR1 is KGHSH and CDR2 is LQKENI in the germline V gene. Trimming at V came to 6 bases and at J to 0 bases, leaving 14 bases not matched to a gene. CDR3 nucleotides: TGTGCCAGCTCCCCCACCCTAAAGACAGGGAATAGCAATCAGCCCCAGCATTTT. Its translation: CASSPTLKTGNSNQPQHF.

V is TRBV19 and J is TRBJ2-3, with no clear D. Trimming took off 2 bases at V and 4 bases at J, with 7 bases between the two ends. Germline V lookup: CDR1 LNHDA, CDR2 SQIVND (reference sequence). CDR3 length: 13 residues. For the CDR3, the DNA is TGTGCCAGTAGTATACAAATCCCAGATACGCAGTATTTT. It codes for CASSIQIPDTQYF.